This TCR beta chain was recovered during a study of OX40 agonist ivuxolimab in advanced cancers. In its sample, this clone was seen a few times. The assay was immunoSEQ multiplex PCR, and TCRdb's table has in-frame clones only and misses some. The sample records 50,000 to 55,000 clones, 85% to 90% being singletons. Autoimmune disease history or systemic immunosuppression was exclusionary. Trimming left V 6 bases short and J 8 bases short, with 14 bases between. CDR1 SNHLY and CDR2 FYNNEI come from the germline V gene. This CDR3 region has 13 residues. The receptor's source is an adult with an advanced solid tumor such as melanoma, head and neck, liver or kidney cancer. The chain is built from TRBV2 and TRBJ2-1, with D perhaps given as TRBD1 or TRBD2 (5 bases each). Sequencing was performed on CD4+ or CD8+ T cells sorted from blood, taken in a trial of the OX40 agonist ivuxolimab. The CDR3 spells CASRRAMGDEQFF. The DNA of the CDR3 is TGTGCCAGCAGACGGGCCATGGGGGATGAGCAGTTCTTC.